Presented here are 23 T cell receptor beta chains from one specimen sequenced in a study of T-cell reconstitution after alpha-beta-depleted transplantation in children. Preparation of the TCRbeta library used unique molecular identifiers. TCRdb analysed the PCR reads with MiXCR anew, one entry per CDR3 protein. The sample shows some 600,000 distinct CDR3 sequences, over 10% of them seen only once. Here the sequenced sample was PBMCs, mostly from graft donor cells, taken 360 days after TCRalphabeta/CD19-depleted stem cell transplant. These receptors all come from a male patient between 5 and 17 years old who had a stem cell transplant for acute myeloid leukemia, so the T cells may come from the graft donor.

This clonotype was counted only a few times. This chain joins TRBV20-1 and TRBJ1-2; D remains ambiguous. This CDR3 is built from 15 residues. The V gene lost 3 bases and the J gene lost 4 bases, with 18 bases spanning the gap. The V gene's germline CDR1 is DFQATT and CDR2 SNEGSKA (reference sequence). The CDR3 DNA follows: TGCAGTGCTAGCGAGCAACCCGAAGGGTTCTATGGCTACACCTTC. Translated: CSASEQPEGFYGYTF.

This clonotype was observed a handful of times. This chain uses TRBV19 with TRBJ2-7; no firm D call. The CDR3 loop spans 15 amino acids. CDR1 is LNHDA, CDR2 SQIVND, per germline (reference sequence). V lost 5 bases and J 0 bases, leaving 14 bases between the germline ends. This chain's CDR3 is CASSLGGYSSYEQYF. The CDR3 bases are TGTGCCAGTAGTCTTGGCGGATACTCCTCCTACGAGCAGTACTTC.

V is TRBV7-8 and J is TRBJ1-1, with 7 positions matching TRBD1. Germline V gene lookup returns CDR1 SGHVS and CDR2 FQNEAQ. The trim removed 1 base at V and 0 bases at J, leaving 11 bases unmatched. CDR3 length: 18 residues. CDR3 nucleotides: TGTGCCAGCAGCTTAGGCACACAGGGGCCGCTTATGAACACTGAAGCTTTCTTT. Its translation is CASSLGTQGPLMNTEAFF.

This clonotype was detected many times. The CDR3 sequence: CASSFPSGSADTQYF. As DNA, the CDR3 is TGTGCCAGCAGTTTTCCTAGCGGGAGCGCAGATACGCAGTATTTT. The gene calls are TRBV28 and TRBJ2-3, with 10 bases lining up with TRBD2. CDR1 is MDHEN, CDR2 SYDVKM, per germline. V was pared by 3 bases and J by 4 bases, with 4 bases of the junction left unmatched. CDR3 length: 15 residues.

This clonotype has more than one count but fewer than ten. The chain links TRBV7-2 to TRBJ2-7; TRBD2 matches 9 bases. V was clipped by 9 bases and J by 5 bases; unmatched bases: 11. The CDR3 is 14 residues long. In germline, CDR1 is SGHTA, CDR2 FQGNSA. CDR3 nucleotide sequence: TGTGCCAGTCGGCTTGGGCTAGCGGGAAACGAGCAGTACTTC. Its translation is CASRLGLAGNEQYF.

This sequence joins TRBV20-1 and TRBJ2-7; possibly TRBD1 or TRBD2 for D (5 bases each). Germline CDR1 is DFQATT and CDR2 is SNEGSKA (reference sequence). There are 18 residues in the CDR3. V dropped 2 bases and J dropped 2 bases, with 25 bases sitting between them. The CDR3 protein is CSARPEWGSFEPPYEQYF. Written as DNA, the CDR3 is TGCAGTGCTAGACCGGAGTGGGGGAGCTTTGAGCCTCCCTACGAGCAGTACTTC.

This chain links TRBV20-1 with TRBJ1-6; weak D call: TRBD1 (5 bases). The germline V and J ends were trimmed by 5 bases and 4 bases, with 15 bases remaining between them. The germline CDR1 and CDR2 sequences are DFQATT and SNEGSKA (reference sequence). This CDR3 comprises 15 residues. The CDR3 nucleotides are TGCAGTGCTGGGACTTCCGGACATTATAATTCACCCCTCCACTTT. This codes for CSAGTSGHYNSPLHF.

This clonotype was seen a few times. CDR3 in amino acids: CSAARQGIPLAGTYEQYF. DNA for the CDR3: TGCAGTGCTGCCAGACAGGGAATACCCCTAGCGGGGACCTACGAGCAGTACTTC. This rearrangement joins TRBV20-1 to TRBJ2-7; 9 bases match TRBD2. The germline gives CDR1 DFQATT, CDR2 SNEGSKA (reference sequence). V was pared by 5 bases and J by 2 bases, with 19 bases of the junction left unmatched. CDR3 length: 18 residues.

The J gene is TRBJ2-7, the V gene TRBV9, with TRBD1 matching over 7 bases. Unmatched junction bases numbered 7, after V lost 4 bases and J lost 0 bases. Germline V gene data show CDR1 as SGDLS and CDR2 as YYNGEE. This CDR3 has 15 amino acids. CDR3 sequence reads: CASSPLGTDSYEQYF. CDR3 bases: TGTGCCAGCAGCCCACTGGGGACAGACTCCTACGAGCAGTACTTC.

This clonotype was counted between two and nine times. The chain links TRBV5-1 to TRBJ2-7; unclear D gene. Germline loops: CDR1 SGHRS, CDR2 YFSETQ. V shed 0 bases and J shed 5 bases, with 12 bases lying between them. CDR3 length: 14 residues. CDR3 sequence: CASSLDGVLDEQYF. Written as DNA, the CDR3 is TGCGCCAGCAGCTTGGACGGAGTCCTGGACGAGCAGTACTTC.

Many counts were recorded for this clonotype. The J gene is TRBJ2-1, the V gene TRBV29-1, with 8 bases fitting TRBD1. The germline V gene encodes CDR1 SQVTM and CDR2 ANQGSEA. The CDR3 spans 15 residues. V was clipped by 4 bases and J by 9 bases; unmatched bases: 14. Here the CDR3 DNA reads TGCAGCGTTGTGAAAATGACAGGGGTTTCGGGTGAGCAGTTCTTC. Translation gives CSVVKMTGVSGEQFF.

The chain joins TRBV15 to TRBJ2-2, with 10 bases lining up with TRBD1. Germline CDR1 is LNHNV and CDR2 is YYDKDF (reference sequence). V shed 5 bases, J shed 7 bases, and the junction held 7 bases outside the gene matches. CDR3 size: 15 residues. CDR3 in DNA: TGTGCCACCAGCCCCTGGACAGGGGGAGGCGGGGAGCTGTTTTTT. Translated: CATSPWTGGGGELFF. The complete variable domain, with remaining parts taken from reference TRBV15 and TRBJ2-2, reads DAMVIQNPRYQVTQFGKPVTLSCSQTLNHNVMYWYQQKSSQAPKLLFHYYDKDFNNEADTPDNFQSRRPNTSFCFLDIRSPGLGDTAMYLCATSPWTGGGGELFFGEGSRLTVL.

CDR3 coding DNA: TGCGCCAGCAGCCAACGACAAGGGGGCCCGACCGGGGAGCTGTTTTTT. It yields the protein CASSQRQGGPTGELFF. This sequence joins TRBV4-3 and TRBJ2-2, with 7 nucleotides matching TRBD1. V was clipped by 2 bases and J by 5 bases; unmatched bases: 8. CDR1 is LGHNA and CDR2 is YSLEER in the germline V gene. CDR3 size: 16 residues.

This clonotype was seen many times. V gene TRBV28 combines with J gene TRBJ2-7; D uncertain. The CDR3 spans 10 residues. The germline gives CDR1 MDHEN, CDR2 SYDVKM. V was cut by 2 bases and J by 7 bases, with 3 bases left in between. Written as DNA, the CDR3 is TGTGCCAGCAGTTTAAAGGAGCAGTACTTC. It yields the protein CASSLKEQYF.

The J gene is TRBJ2-3, the V gene TRBV2; tentative D call: TRBD2 (6 bases). The germline gives CDR1 SNHLY, CDR2 FYNNEI. The CDR3 is made up of 15 amino acids. The V gene lost 7 bases and the J gene lost 3 bases, with 17 bases spanning the gap. CDR3 loop: CASTGGGLRTDTQYF. The DNA of the CDR3 is TGTGCCAGCACCGGAGGAGGGTTAAGGACAGATACGCAGTATTTT.

The V gene is TRBV11-2, the J gene TRBJ2-7; 11 bases fit TRBD2. The CDR3 length is 15 residues. CDR1 and CDR2 (germline): SGHAT, FQNNGV. V was clipped by 6 bases and J by 6 bases; unmatched bases: 10. The CDR3 here is CASRRPGLAVREQYF. DNA for the CDR3: TGTGCCAGCAGACGCCCGGGACTAGCGGTCCGCGAGCAGTACTTC.

In its sample, this clonotype was seen a few times. J is TRBJ2-2 and V is TRBV9; D remains unclear. CDR1 is SGDLS and CDR2 is YYNGEE in the germline V gene. This CDR3 region has 17 residues. Trimming removed 2 bases from V and 6 bases from J, with 20 bases in between. The CDR3 DNA sequence: TGTGCCAGCAGCGTTTTATCTCGCCCACGGTCGGCCGGGGAGCTGTTTTTT. Its translation: CASSVLSRPRSAGELFF.

The sample holds a few counts of this clonotype. The rearrangement joins TRBV7-2 to TRBJ2-7; 14 bases line up with TRBD2. The CDR3 is 17 amino acids. The V gene's germline CDR1 is SGHTA and CDR2 FQGNSA. V was pared by 5 bases and J by 5 bases, with 11 bases of the junction left unmatched. CDR3 sequence: CASSLGTSGRMVDEQYF. The CDR3 region has the DNA TGTGCCAGCAGCCTCGGGACTAGCGGGAGAATGGTAGACGAGCAGTACTTC.

This sequence joins TRBV12-1 and TRBJ2-7; the D call in the table, TRBD1, was not verified against the DNA. TRBV12-1 is a recognized pseudogene. The CDR3 contains 19 residues. The CDR3, as DNA: TGTGCCAGCAGGCCTCCGGGACAGGCGCCTTGTTACAGCTCCTACGAGCAGTACTTC. Translating it yields CASRPPGQAPCYSSYEQYF.

The chain links TRBV21-1 to TRBJ1-1. TRBV21-1 is given as a pseudogene. This CDR3 is built from 15 residues. DNA of the CDR3: TGTGCCAGCAGCAAAGCGGCGTTTCTGAACACTGAAGCTTTCTTT. This gives the protein CASSKAAFLNTEAFF.

This clonotype occurred many times. V usage is TRBV24-1 and J usage is TRBJ2-1, with TRBD2 identical over 9 bases. This CDR3 has 15 residues. V gave up 0 bases and J gave up 8 bases; unmatched junction bases: 4. CDR1 and CDR2 (germline): KGHDR, SFDVKD. The CDR3 DNA is TGTGCCACCAGTGATTTGCCTAGCGGGAAGCATGAGCAGTTCTTC. Translating gives CATSDLPSGKHEQFF.

The chain couples TRBV20-1 to TRBJ1-1; 8 bases align to TRBD1. V lost 6 bases and J lost 5; bases outside the gene matches: 17. In germline, CDR1 is DFQATT, CDR2 SNEGSKA (reference sequence). The CDR3 runs 16 residues. CDR3 sequence reads: CSAAPPDRVRGTEAFF. The CDR3 bases are TGCAGTGCCGCCCCCCCGGACAGGGTTAGAGGTACTGAAGCTTTCTTT.

A note on this clonotype: A read error may produce the germline difference seen at one junction end. The rearrangement uses TRBV10-3 and TRBJ1-4, with D perhaps matching TRBD1 (5 bases). This CDR3 region has 18 residues. Looked up from germline, CDR1 is ENHRY and CDR2 is SYGVKD. The DNA of the CDR3 is TGTGCCATCGGTGATCGGGACCTCCAGTTACCAACTAATGAAAAACTGTTTTTT. Translated, it gives CAIGDRDLQLPTNEKLFF.